One sample yielded the 24 T cell receptor beta chains listed below, sequenced in a study of T cells in Graves' hyperthyroidism and ophthalmopathy. Amplified regions were TCR beta CDR3 sequences from RNA transcripts. In the first-round RT-PCR of the TCR CDR3, the HTBI primer set was used. MiXCR, run by TCRdb on the multiplex PCR reads, gives a single entry per CDR3 protein. In the table there are around 600,000 distinct CDR3 sequences, roughly 15% of which are singletons. Sequenced input: blood. Every receptor here comes from a woman in her 50s with Graves' ophthalmopathy.

This clonotype was observed at least ten times. The chain recombines TRBV6-1 with TRBJ2-7; 16 bases match TRBD2. The CDR3 is 14 amino acids. J gave up 9 bases and V 6 bases, and 5 bases lay outside the gene matches. Per the germline V gene, CDR1 is MNHNS and CDR2 is SASEGT. The CDR3 region has the DNA TGTGCCAGCAGGGCGGGACTAGCGGGAGGGTTGCAGTACTTC. Protein product: CASRAGLAGGLQYF.

The rearrangement uses TRBV9 and TRBJ2-1, with D maybe TRBD1 (5 bases). Per germline, CDR1 SGDLS and CDR2 YYNGEE. The V end lost 6 bases, the J end lost 5 bases, and 6 bases lay between the germline ends. This CDR3 has 11 amino acids. CDR3 sequence: CASKGDNEQFF. DNA of the CDR3: TGTGCCAGCAAAGGGGACAATGAGCAGTTCTTC.

The chain joins TRBV27 to TRBJ2-7; possible D gene TRBD2, 8 bases. The CDR3 runs 16 residues. V lost 6 bases, J lost 3 bases, and 21 bases lay in between. Per germline, CDR1 MNHEY and CDR2 SMNVEV (reference sequence). The CDR3 loop reads CASRPQLADRFYEQYF. DNA of the CDR3: TGTGCCAGCAGACCACAACTAGCGGACAGGTTCTACGAGCAGTACTTC.

This clonotype was observed a handful of times. This sequence joins TRBV7-8 and TRBJ1-2; D not certain. Looked up from germline, CDR1 is SGHVS and CDR2 is FQNEAQ. V lost 6 bases and J 0 bases, leaving 8 bases between the germline ends. The CDR3 consists of 13 residues. The CDR3 DNA reads as TGTGCCAGCAGTTTGACCTCTAACTATGGCTACACCTTC. It specifies CASSLTSNYGYTF.

CDR3 DNA sequence: TGTGCCAGCAGCTCAGGCGGACAAAACCAAGAGACCCAGTACTTC. Translated: CASSSGGQNQETQYF. This chain connects TRBV13 to TRBJ2-5; weak D call: TRBD1 (5 bases). Per the germline V gene, CDR1 is PRHDT and CDR2 is FYEKMQ (reference sequence). Trimming took 4 bases from V and 0 from J, leaving 12 bases between them. The CDR3 spans 15 residues.

As for this clonotype: An end of the junction does not agree with germline; a read error may underlie this. This chain joins TRBV27 and TRBJ2-1; maybe TRBD2 (6 bases). From germline, CDR1 is MNHEY and CDR2 SMNVEV (reference sequence). The CDR3 is made up of 15 amino acids. CDR3 sequence: CASSFWRGSHNEQFF. CDR3 coding DNA: TGTGCCAGCAGTTTCTGGAGGGGCTCCCACAATGAGCAGTTCTTC.

This clonotype was recorded many times. The chain couples TRBV15 to TRBJ2-3; 8 bases are shared with TRBD2. The germline V gene has CDR1 LNHNV and CDR2 YYDKDF (reference sequence). V gave up 3 bases and J gave up 3 bases; unmatched junction bases: 8. This CDR3 has 16 residues. The CDR3 nucleotides read TGTGCCACCAGCAGCGGCAGCGGGAGTGTAACAGATACGCAGTATTTT. This codes for CATSSGSGSVTDTQYF.

The genes are TRBV5-1 and TRBJ1-2; 8 bases agree with TRBD1. The germline CDR1 and CDR2 sequences are SGHRS and YFSETQ. V shed 5 bases, J shed 8 bases, and the junction held 11 bases outside the gene matches. The length of the CDR3 is 14 residues. CDR3 bases: TGCGCCAGCAGACCCGGGACAGGCCGGGGCGGCTACACCTTC. This gives the protein CASRPGTGRGGYTF.

J is TRBJ1-6 and V is TRBV6-6; 9 bases are a match to TRBD1. CDR1 MNHNY and CDR2 SVGAGI come from the germline V gene (reference sequence). This CDR3 contains 15 residues. With 2 bases clipped from V and 6 bases from J, the junction kept 2 bases outside the gene matches. The CDR3: CASSYPGQGNSPLHF. The CDR3 DNA is TGTGCCAGCAGTTACCCGGGACAGGGTAATTCACCCCTCCACTTT.

This clonotype occurred many times. The rearrangement links TRBV18 to TRBJ2-1; D call uncertain. Germline CDR1 and CDR2: KGHSH and LQKENI. Trimming pared 2 bases from V and 10 bases from J, leaving 9 bases between. The CDR3 sequence is 12 residues long. In DNA, the CDR3 is TGTGCCAGCTCACCAGATAGAACAGAGCAGTTCTTC. Translated, it gives CASSPDRTEQFF. The full variable domain, completed using reference TRBV18 and TRBJ2-1, is NAGVMQNPRHLVRRRGQEARLRCSPMKGHSHVYWYRQLPEEGLKFMVYLQKENIIDESGMPKERFSAEFPKEGPSILRIQQVVRGDSAAYFCASSPDRTEQFFGPGTRLTVL.

This clonotype was observed at least ten times. The J gene is TRBJ1-1, the V gene TRBV19; the D is unclear. V was pared by 4 bases and J by 1 base, with 10 bases between. The V gene's germline CDR1 is LNHDA and CDR2 SQIVND (reference sequence). The CDR3 is 14 amino acids. The DNA for the CDR3 is TGTGCCAGTAGTACGGCGTGGAGGAACACTGAAGCTTTCTTT. Residues: CASSTAWRNTEAFF. The full variable domain, with the rest looked up from reference TRBV19 and TRBJ1-1, is DGGITQSPKYLFRKEGQNVTLSCEQNLNHDAMYWYRQDPGQGLRLIYYSQIVNDFQKGDIAEGYSVSREKKESFPLTVTSAQKNPTAFYLCASSTAWRNTEAFFGQGTRLTVV.

This clonotype was seen ten or more times. CDR3 nucleotides: TGTGCCAGCAGTGAGGGGGGCGAGCAGTACTTC. It specifies CASSEGGEQYF. The chain is built from TRBV2 and TRBJ2-7; D might be TRBD2 (6 bases). V was pared by 3 bases and J by 6 bases, with 6 bases between. The CDR3 loop spans 11 amino acids. Germline V gene lookup returns CDR1 SNHLY and CDR2 FYNNEI.

This clonotype has a count of ten or more. The J gene is TRBJ2-3, the V gene TRBV7-2; a possible D gene is TRBD2 (5 bases). The length of the CDR3 is 14 residues. Germline loops: CDR1 SGHTA, CDR2 FQGNSA. Trimming took off 4 bases at V and 7 bases at J, with 15 bases between the two ends. CDR3 DNA sequence: TGTGCCAGCAGCTCCCTGCCAGCGGTATATACGCAGTATTTT. Translation: CASSSLPAVYTQYF.

This clonotype was seen many times. The chain joins TRBV12-3 or TRBV12-4 to TRBJ2-7, with TRBD2 matching 10 bases. J lost 7 bases, V lost 2 bases, and 8 bases had no gene match. The CDR3 spans 15 residues. The CDR3 region is CASSLSPSGSKEQYF. CDR3 coding DNA: TGTGCCAGCAGTTTAAGCCCTAGCGGGAGTAAGGAGCAGTACTTC.

This clonotype was counted ten times or more. The chain couples TRBV11-3 to TRBJ1-1, with D uncertain. The V end lost 0 bases, the J end lost 6 bases, and 11 bases lay between the germline ends. CDR1 SGHNT and CDR2 YENEEA come from the germline V gene. The CDR3 contains 14 residues. CDR3 nucleotides: TGTGCCAGCAGCTTAGATCCATGGGTTCCTGAAGCTTTCTTT. It encodes CASSLDPWVPEAFF.

At least ten counts were recorded for this clonotype. The J gene is TRBJ2-5, the V gene TRBV6-2 or TRBV6-3; D is unresolved. Germline V gives CDR1 MNHEY, CDR2 SVGEGT. Trimming removed 0 bases from V and 5 bases from J, with 13 bases in between. This CDR3 contains 15 residues. Written as DNA, the CDR3 is TGTGCCAGCAGTTACTCGCCGGGCTTAGGGGAGACCCAGTACTTC. This translates into CASSYSPGLGETQYF.

V is TRBV12-3 or TRBV12-4 and J is TRBJ2-6; 11 nucleotides agree with TRBD1. V was pared by 3 bases and J by 4 bases, with 8 bases of the junction left unmatched. The CDR3 runs 18 residues. CDR3 protein: CASSLIGQGAEGANVLTF. The DNA for the CDR3 is TGTGCCAGCAGTTTGATCGGACAGGGGGCGGAAGGGGCCAACGTCCTGACTTTC.

This clonotype was observed many times. The chain couples TRBV3-1 to TRBJ1-5; 7 bases line up with TRBD1. The CDR3 spans 14 residues. The J segment lost 5 bases and the V segment lost 5 bases, leaving 6 bases of the junction unmatched. Germline V gives CDR1 LGHDT, CDR2 YNNKEL (reference sequence). As DNA, the CDR3 is TGTGCCAGCAGCTGGACAGGAGGGGATCAGCCCCAGCATTTT. This gives the protein CASSWTGGDQPQHF.

A remark on this clonotype: A much larger clone is a single base away; this may be a read error. V gene TRBV11-1 combines with J gene TRBJ1-1, with TRBD1 identical over 9 bases. Germline-derived CDR1 and CDR2 are SGHAT and FQDESV (reference sequence). The length of the CDR3 is 19 residues. The junction had 15 bases not matched to a gene; V was cut back by 4 bases and J by 0 bases. In nucleotides, the CDR3 is TGTGCCAGCAGCTCCCTAGGGTTGGGACAGGGACCTCTGAACACTGAAGCTTTCTTT. This codes for CASSSLGLGQGPLNTEAFF.

This clonotype has ten or more counts. The V and J genes are TRBV20-1 and TRBJ2-3, with TRBD1 matching 8 bases. J lost 5 bases, V lost 2 bases, and 3 bases had no gene match. The CDR3 length is 13 residues. CDR1 DFQATT and CDR2 SNEGSKA come from the germline V gene (reference sequence). DNA for the CDR3: TGCAGTGCTAGACAGGGGGCGGGAGATACGCAGTATTTT. Its protein product is CSARQGAGDTQYF.

This clonotype came up many times. The chain is built from TRBV11-2 and TRBJ2-7; 13 bases match TRBD2. Germline V gene sequence: CDR1 SGHAT, CDR2 FQNNGV. This CDR3 has 15 amino acids. The trim removed 3 bases at V and 5 bases at J, leaving 4 bases unmatched. CDR3 nucleotides: TGTGCCAGCAGCTTCTGGACTAGCGGGAGAGACGAGCAGTACTTC. Amino acids: CASSFWTSGRDEQYF.

This clonotype has a handful of counts. The chain couples TRBV5-8 to TRBJ1-2; 7 bases are shared with TRBD1. Germline V gene lookup returns CDR1 SGHTS and CDR2 YDEGEE. The CDR3 sequence is 15 residues long. The V segment lost 1 base and the J segment 4 bases; nucleotides outside the gene matches: 7. The CDR3 is CASSLLIRDSYGYTF. CDR3 coding DNA: TGTGCCAGCAGCTTGTTAATCCGGGACAGCTATGGCTACACCTTC.

As for this clonotype: A much larger clone is a single base away; this may be a read error. The chain recombines TRBV11-2 with TRBJ2-1, with a possible D match to TRBD1 (6 bases). Deletions cut 6 bases from V and 10 bases from J, with 19 bases between. The germline V gene has CDR1 SGHAT and CDR2 FQNNGV. This CDR3 comprises 14 residues. In DNA form, the CDR3 reads TGTGCCAGCAGGTCCGGAACAGGGCACTACGAGCAGTTCTTC. Translating gives CASRSGTGHYEQFF.

This clonotype was seen a few times. The gene calls are TRBV6-1 and TRBJ2-7; unclear D gene. CDR3 length: 12 amino acids. The germline CDR1 and CDR2 sequences are MNHNS and SASEGT. Between the trimmed V and J ends, which lost 8 bases and 3 bases, there was a span of 11 bases. For the CDR3, the DNA is TGTGCCAGCCGAGCAGAGTACTACGAGCAGTACTTC. It is translated as CASRAEYYEQYF.